This entry features one T cell receptor beta chain sequence. Its antigen is unidentified. It was the roughly 120-subject validation cohort, separate from the roughly 700-subject first cohort, to which the donors belonged. Assay used: immunoSEQ multiplex PCR; TCRdb lists only in-frame clones, some missing. Found here are 65,000 to 100,000 clones, 90% to 95% of them singletons; the top ten hold less than 4%. The source of the sample is a study of cytomegalovirus exposure and HLA in healthy donors. General study points: The study flagged about 160 TCR beta chains as cytomegalovirus-associated. The classifier reportedly diagnosed cytomegalovirus status with high sensitivity and specificity. In a later analysis, first-cohort TCR clusters were found to tend to co-occur in the approximately 110 validation repertoires.

The germline CDR1 and CDR2 sequences are ENHRY and SYGVKD. Trimming removed 11 bases from V and 1 base from J; junction bases left unmatched: 10. The CDR3 has 15 residues. Sequenced material: PBMCs. The receptor's source is a woman younger than 45 in good health and CMV-seronegative. The chain has TRBV10-3 and TRBJ2-2; 7 nucleotides match TRBD2. The CDR3 spells CASGGASGNTGELFF. Written as DNA, the CDR3 is TGTGCCTCTGGAGGGGCTAGCGGGAACACCGGGGAGCTGTTTTTT.